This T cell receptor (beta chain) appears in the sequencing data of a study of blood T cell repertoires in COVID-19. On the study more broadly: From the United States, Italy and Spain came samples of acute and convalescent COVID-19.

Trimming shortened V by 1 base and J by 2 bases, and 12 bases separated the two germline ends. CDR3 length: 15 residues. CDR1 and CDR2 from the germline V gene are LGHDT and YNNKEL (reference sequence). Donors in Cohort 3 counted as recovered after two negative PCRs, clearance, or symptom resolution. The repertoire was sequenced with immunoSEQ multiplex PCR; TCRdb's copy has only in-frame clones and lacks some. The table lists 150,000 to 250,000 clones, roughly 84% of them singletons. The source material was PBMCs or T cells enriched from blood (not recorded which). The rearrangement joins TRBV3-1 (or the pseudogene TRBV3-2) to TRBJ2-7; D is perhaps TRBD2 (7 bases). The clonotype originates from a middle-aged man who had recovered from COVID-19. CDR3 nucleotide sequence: TGTGCCAGCAGCCAAGGCACGGGGGGCACCTACGAGCAGTACTTC. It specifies CASSQGTGGTYEQYF.